This passage covers 13 T cell receptor beta chains from one sample sequenced in a study of shared clonotypes between healthy human individuals. The repertoire was sequenced with immunoSEQ multiplex PCR; TCRdb's copy has only in-frame clones and lacks some. The sample lists about 2 million clones; 90% to 95% were seen once. The sequenced material came from naive CD4+ T cells sorted from blood. Described subset: CD45RA+ positively selected. These receptors were taken from a man younger than 35 in good health.

The chain links TRBV5-4 to TRBJ2-5; D call uncertain. Trimming cost V 4 bases and J 8 bases, with 18 bases left between them. Germline CDR1 is SGHNT and CDR2 is YYREEE (reference sequence). This CDR3 comprises 14 residues. CDR3 sequence (DNA): TGTGCCAGCAGCCAAGTGGGCACAAGGGAAACCCAGTACTTC. Translation: CASSQVGTRETQYF. Complete variable domain (other parts from reference TRBV5-4 and TRBJ2-5): ETGVTQSPTHLIKTRGQQVTLRCSSQSGHNTVSWYQQALGQGPQFIFQYYREEENGRGNFPPRFSGLQFPNYSSELNVNALELDDSALYLCASSQVGTRETQYFGPGTRLLVL.

The chain is built from TRBV9 and TRBJ1-1; D ambiguous. The CDR3 contains 12 residues. Germline loops: CDR1 SGDLS, CDR2 YYNGEE. Trimming removed 2 bases at V and 6 bases at J, with 8 bases between. CDR3 DNA: TGTGCCAGCAGCGTGAAAGCGGCTGAAGCTTTCTTT. It is translated as CASSVKAAEAFF.

The rearrangement joins TRBV4-1 to TRBJ1-5; 12 bases align to TRBD1. V trimming: 7 bases; J trimming: 2 bases; junction bases outside the gene matches: 9. The CDR3 spans 17 residues. CDR1 is MGHRA, CDR2 YSYEKL, per germline. In nucleotides, the CDR3 is TGCGCCAGCACGCCGGGACAGGGGGCAGGAGGCAATCAGCCCCAGCATTTT. Its protein product is CASTPGQGAGGNQPQHF.

CDR3: CAWSPETGRVYYEQYF. The CDR3 coding sequence is TGTGCCTGGAGTCCGGAGACTGGGAGAGTTTATTACGAGCAGTACTTC. The V call is TRBV30, the J call TRBJ2-7; D may be TRBD2 (5 bases). The CDR3 covers 16 residues. CDR1 is GTSNPN and CDR2 is SVGIG in the germline V gene (reference sequence). V lost 2 bases and J 4 bases, leaving 21 bases between the germline ends.

V usage is TRBV6-5 and J usage is TRBJ2-5; 7 bases agree with TRBD1. Losses at the gene ends were 6 bases for V and 1 base for J; bases not matched to a gene: 8. This CDR3 spans 15 amino acids. Germline assignment: CDR1 MNHEY and CDR2 SVGAGI. The CDR3 spells CASSRGNGLQETQYF. In nucleotides, the CDR3 is TGTGCCAGCAGCAGGGGGAACGGGCTCCAAGAGACCCAGTACTTC.

The chain uses TRBV5-4 and TRBJ1-6; TRBD1 matches at 7 bases. Germline values: CDR1 SGHNT, CDR2 YYREEE (reference sequence). The CDR3 contains 15 residues. V lost 4 bases, J lost 3 bases, and 4 bases stayed unmatched. Here the CDR3 reads CASSRDSIYNSPLHF. CDR3 nucleotides: TGTGCCAGCAGCCGGGACAGTATCTATAATTCACCCCTCCACTTT. The full variable domain, in which reference TRBV5-4 and TRBJ1-6 provide the parts outside the CDR3, is ETGVTQSPTHLIKTRGQQVTLRCSSQSGHNTVSWYQQALGQGPQFIFQYYREEENGRGNFPPRFSGLQFPNYSSELNVNALELDDSALYLCASSRDSIYNSPLHFGNGTRLTVT.

This sequence joins TRBV5-1 and TRBJ2-2; no clear D gene. From germline, CDR1 is SGHRS and CDR2 YFSETQ. The length of the CDR3 is 15 residues. Deletions cut 2 bases from V and 4 bases from J, with 12 bases between. CDR3 amino acids: CASSFYPPPTGELFF. As DNA, the CDR3 is TGCGCCAGCAGCTTTTACCCCCCTCCCACCGGGGAGCTGTTTTTT.

This clone has only one observation. The chain combines TRBV6-1 with TRBJ2-3, with a tentative D call TRBD2 (6 bases). The V end lost 7 bases, the J end lost 1 base, and 15 bases lay between the germline ends. This CDR3 region has 15 residues. The germline gives CDR1 MNHNS, CDR2 SASEGT. The CDR3 nucleotides read TGTGCCAGCACTCCTTGGCAGCGGGGCACAGATACGCAGTATTTT. As protein: CASTPWQRGTDTQYF.

This chain joins TRBV7-2 and TRBJ2-2; possible D gene TRBD2, 6 bases. Germline assignment: CDR1 SGHTA and CDR2 FQGNSA. CDR3 length equals 14 residues. The V gene lost 1 base and the J gene lost 7 bases, with 10 bases spanning the gap. The CDR3 coding sequence is TGTGCCAGCAGCTTAGTTGCTAGCGTCGGGGAGCTGTTTTTT. This gives the protein CASSLVASVGELFF.

J is TRBJ1-1 and V is TRBV5-1; D is uncertain. This CDR3 is 13 amino acids long. Germline lookup yields CDR1 SGHRS and CDR2 YFSETQ. Trimming removed 4 bases at V and 4 bases at J, with 11 bases between. The CDR3 sequence is CASSHRLGTEAFF. The CDR3 bases are TGCGCCAGCAGCCACCGGTTGGGCACTGAAGCTTTCTTT.

The chain joins TRBV27 to TRBJ2-7, with D tentatively TRBD1 (5 bases). Germline V lookup: CDR1 MNHEY, CDR2 SMNVEV (reference sequence). V was clipped by 4 bases and J by 0 bases, with 13 bases between them. The CDR3 consists of 15 residues. CDR3 bases: TGTGCCAGCAGTTCGCAGGGTCTCGGCTCCTACGAGCAGTACTTC. This gives the protein CASSSQGLGSYEQYF.

In DNA form, the CDR3 reads TGTGCCACCTCCACGTTGGGGACTACTGGTCGCTACGAGCAGTACTTC. Amino acids: CATSTLGTTGRYEQYF. V gene TRBV19 combines with J gene TRBJ2-7, with 7 bases lining up with TRBD2. The CDR3 runs 16 residues. The ends lost 10 bases at V and 3 bases at J; junction bases unmatched: 18. Germline V gene data show CDR1 as LNHDA and CDR2 as SQIVND (reference sequence).

This clone appeared once. This chain joins TRBV5-4 and TRBJ2-1; D might be TRBD1 (6 bases). Germline CDR1 and CDR2: SGHNT and YYREEE (reference sequence). V was pared by 4 bases and J by 7 bases, with 21 bases between. This CDR3 spans 16 amino acids. For the CDR3, the DNA is TGTGCCAGCAGCGGCCAGAGCCAGGGGTCTTGGAATGAGCAGTTCTTC. This gives the protein CASSGQSQGSWNEQFF.